Below, 10 T cell receptor beta chains from the same sample are listed, as sequenced in a study of shared clonotypes between healthy human individuals. TCRdb's table, derived via immunoSEQ multiplex PCR, lists solely in-frame clones and lacks some. The sample holds 520,000 or so clones, 79% seen once. What was sequenced was PBMCs. The origin of the receptors is a woman aged 35 to 49 in good health. Some clones in this sample may be carry-over from other donors' samples.

This clone was counted at least ten times. The V gene is TRBV11-2, the J gene TRBJ2-1, with 9 nucleotides matching TRBD1. The germline CDR1 and CDR2 sequences are SGHAT and FQNNGV. CDR3 length: 19 amino acids. J was trimmed by 5 bases and V by 5 bases; bases with no gene match: 19. CDR3 sequence (DNA): TGTGCCAGCAGCGACGGACAGGGGTATCACAGAGTCGGGGACAATGAGCAGTTCTTC. It yields the protein CASSDGQGYHRVGDNEQFF.

The chain is built from TRBV7-9 and TRBJ1-5; D gene unclear. The CDR3 extends over 13 amino acids. Germline CDR1 and CDR2: SEHNR and FQNEAQ (reference sequence). V was cut by 5 bases and J by 6 bases, with 11 bases left in between. The CDR3 here is CASSRVIGQPQHF. CDR3 bases: TGTGCCAGCAGCCGAGTAATAGGTCAGCCCCAGCATTTT.

The J gene is TRBJ2-3, the V gene TRBV7-7; 7 bases line up with TRBD2. V lost 1 base to trimming and J lost 3 bases; unmatched junction nucleotides: 4. This CDR3 has 15 residues. CDR1 is SSHAT, CDR2 FNYEAQ, per germline (reference sequence). The CDR3 loop reads CASSLGGRVTDTQYF. CDR3 sequence (DNA): TGTGCCAGCAGCTTAGGTGGGAGGGTAACAGATACGCAGTATTTT.

V and J are TRBV5-1 and TRBJ2-2; 8 bases fit TRBD1. Looked up from germline, CDR1 is SGHRS and CDR2 is YFSETQ. V shed 5 bases, J shed 3 bases, and the junction held 6 bases outside the gene matches. The length of the CDR3 is 15 residues. CDR3 region: CASRSGGEDTGELFF. As DNA, the CDR3 is TGCGCCAGCAGGTCAGGGGGCGAGGACACCGGGGAGCTGTTTTTT.

This clone was picked up a small number of times. This chain links TRBV5-4 with TRBJ2-7; D could derive from TRBD1 or TRBD2 (6 bases each). CDR3 size: 12 residues. In germline, CDR1 is SGHNT, CDR2 YYREEE (reference sequence). The germline V and J ends were trimmed by 3 bases and 4 bases, with 8 bases remaining between them. For the CDR3, the DNA is TGTGCCAGCAGCTGGGGGGCTTACGAGCAGTACTTC. This translates into CASSWGAYEQYF.

A remark on this clone: This likely came from a read error, as a far larger clone is one base away. Other nucleotide sequences in the sample specify the same CDR3. The chain links TRBV30 to TRBJ2-2, with D hard to call. The V gene's germline CDR1 is GTSNPN and CDR2 SVGIG (reference sequence). V was cut by 0 bases and J by 8 bases, with 4 bases left in between. CDR3 length: 11 amino acids. The CDR3 nucleotides read TGTGCCTGGAGTGTAGGGGGGGAGCTGTTTTTT. Translating it yields CAWSVGGELFF.

V usage is TRBV9 and J usage is TRBJ2-7, with 8 nucleotides matching TRBD2. The CDR3 extends over 14 amino acids. Germline V gene data show CDR1 as SGDLS and CDR2 as YYNGEE. Losses at the gene ends were 0 bases for V and 4 bases for J; bases not matched to a gene: 3. The chain's CDR3 is CASSVGREGYEQYF. The DNA of the CDR3 is TGTGCCAGCAGCGTAGGCCGGGAGGGTTACGAGCAGTACTTC.

The gene calls are TRBV4-3 and TRBJ1-2; 8 bases agree with TRBD1. V shed 4 bases, J shed 7 bases, and the junction held 11 bases outside the gene matches. This CDR3 region has 15 residues. Germline V lookup: CDR1 LGHNA, CDR2 YSLEER. As DNA, the CDR3 is TGCGCCAGCAGCCTCGGTTTAGACAGGGGTTTTGGCTACACCTTC. It is translated as CASSLGLDRGFGYTF.

There are a few counts of this clone. V gene TRBV19 combines with J gene TRBJ1-5; 8 bases line up with TRBD1. CDR1 and CDR2 from the germline V gene are LNHDA and SQIVND (reference sequence). J gave up 3 bases and V 5 bases, and 3 bases lay outside the gene matches. CDR3 length: 14 amino acids. CDR3: CASSVQGDNQPQHF. CDR3 bases: TGTGCCAGTAGTGTACAGGGGGACAATCAGCCCCAGCATTTT.

The chain combines TRBV7-4 with TRBJ2-7; 11 bases fit TRBD2. CDR1 is SGHVT, CDR2 SQSDAQ, per germline. The CDR3 runs 16 residues. The ends lost 0 bases at V and 2 bases at J; junction bases unmatched: 3. The CDR3 here is CASSLAGLADAYEQYF. In DNA, the CDR3 is TGTGCCAGCAGCTTAGCGGGACTAGCGGATGCCTACGAGCAGTACTTC. Using reference TRBV7-4 and TRBJ2-7 for the parts outside the CDR3, the full variable domain is GAGVSQSPRYKVAKRGRDVALRCDSISGHVTLYWYRQTLGQGSEVLTYSQSDAQRDKSGRPSGRFSAERPERSVSTLKIQRTEQGDSAVYLCASSLAGLADAYEQYFGPGTRLTVT.